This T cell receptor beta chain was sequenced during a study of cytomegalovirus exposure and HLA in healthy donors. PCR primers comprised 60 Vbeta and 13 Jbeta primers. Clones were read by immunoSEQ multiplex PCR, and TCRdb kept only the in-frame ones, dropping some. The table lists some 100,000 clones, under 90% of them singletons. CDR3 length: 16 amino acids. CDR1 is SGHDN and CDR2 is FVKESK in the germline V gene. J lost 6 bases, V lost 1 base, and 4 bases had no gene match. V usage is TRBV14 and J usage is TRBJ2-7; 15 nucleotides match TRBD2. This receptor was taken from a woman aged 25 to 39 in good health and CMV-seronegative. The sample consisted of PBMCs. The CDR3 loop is CASSQVGLAGGSEQYF. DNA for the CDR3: TGTGCCAGCAGCCAAGTGGGACTAGCGGGAGGAAGCGAGCAGTACTTC. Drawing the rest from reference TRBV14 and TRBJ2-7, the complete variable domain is EAGVTQFPSHSVIEKGQTVTLRCDPISGHDNLYWYRRVMGKEIKFLLHFVKESKQDESGMPNNRFLAERTGGTYSTLKVQPAELEDSGVYFCASSQVGLAGGSEQYFGPGTRLTVT.